The clone carrying this T cell receptor beta chain was observed many times. Its target is unknown. The data derive from a study of identical twins. This CDR3 contains 14 residues. V dropped 6 bases and J dropped 3; count of bases not matched to a gene: 1. Template switching supplied a universal primer site; unique molecular identifiers were carried on the cDNA. TCRdb recomputed calls from the 5' RACE reads with MiXCR, one row per CDR3 protein. The table lists under 300,000 distinct CDR3 sequences, over 9.5% of them singletons. Study results and caveats: There were fewer insertions in abundant cord blood beta clonotypes, but memory repertoires showed no such pattern.

This same sample was also taken into another study, of yellow fever vaccine responses in identical twins. This second study notes: The authors reported partly convergent, partly personalized vaccine responses in identical twins.

The chain combines TRBV12-3 or TRBV12-4 with TRBJ2-1, with 11 nucleotides matching TRBD2. The source of this sequence is a woman aged 18-35 years in good health. Sequenced input: memory (CD45RO+) T cells sorted from blood. CDR3 loop: CASRLAGGYNEQFF. The CDR3 nucleotides read TGTGCCAGCAGGCTAGCGGGGGGCTACAATGAGCAGTTCTTC.